The T cell receptor beta chain described here comes from a study of vaccination and CD4 T cells after COVID-19. As for treatment: roughly ten-day PBMC culture with coronavirus spike peptide pools or control peptides (ViraFEST assay). Oncomine TCR Beta short-read sequencing was applied to DNA from cultured CD4+ T cells. TCRdb processed the PCR reads anew with MiXCR; each CDR3 protein has one entry. The profile shows over 9,000 distinct CDR3 sequences, about 66% of them singletons. Notes on this clonotype: Its specificity is unknown.

The germline CDR1 and CDR2 sequences are DFQATT and SNEGSKA (reference sequence). J was trimmed by 8 bases and V by 7 bases; bases with no gene match: 10. The CDR3 sequence is 12 residues long. The rearrangement uses TRBV20-1 and TRBJ1-2, with 7 bases that match TRBD1. Material for sequencing was CD4+ T cells from blood, cultured in vitro. The TCR sequence derives from a human donor who had recovered from COVID-19. The CDR3 bases are TGCAGTGGTTCGGAGGGGGCGATGGGCTACACCTTC. Translating it yields CSGSEGAMGYTF.